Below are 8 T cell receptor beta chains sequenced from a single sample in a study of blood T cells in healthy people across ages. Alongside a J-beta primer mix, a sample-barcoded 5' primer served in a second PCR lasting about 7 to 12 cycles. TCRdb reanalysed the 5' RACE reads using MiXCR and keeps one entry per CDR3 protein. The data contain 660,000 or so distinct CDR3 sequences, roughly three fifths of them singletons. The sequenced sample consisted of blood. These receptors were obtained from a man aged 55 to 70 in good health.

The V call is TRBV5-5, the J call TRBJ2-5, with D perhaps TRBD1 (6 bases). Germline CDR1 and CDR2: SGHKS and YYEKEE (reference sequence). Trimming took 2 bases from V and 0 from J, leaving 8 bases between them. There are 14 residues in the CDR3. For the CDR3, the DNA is TGTGCCAGCAGCTTACAGGGACACCAAGAGACCCAGTACTTC. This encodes CASSLQGHQETQYF.

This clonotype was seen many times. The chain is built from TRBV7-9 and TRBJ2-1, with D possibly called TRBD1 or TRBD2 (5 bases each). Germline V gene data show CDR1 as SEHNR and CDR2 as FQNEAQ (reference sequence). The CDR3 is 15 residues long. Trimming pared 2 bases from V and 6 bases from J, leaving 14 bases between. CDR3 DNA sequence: TGTGCCAGCAGCTTATCGGGACCAGCTCGCAATGAGCAGTTCTTC. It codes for CASSLSGPARNEQFF. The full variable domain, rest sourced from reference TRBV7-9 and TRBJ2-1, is DTGVSQNPRHKITKRGQNVTFRCDPISEHNRLYWYRQTLGQGPEFLTYFQNEAQLEKSRLLSDRFSAERPKGSFSTLEIQRTEQGDSAMYLCASSLSGPARNEQFFGPGTRLTVL.

The CDR3 protein is CSARFPLGEKLFF. In nucleotides, the CDR3 is TGCAGTGCTAGATTTCCCTTGGGCGAAAAACTGTTTTTT. The genes are TRBV20-1 and TRBJ1-4; D uncertain. This CDR3 is 13 amino acids long. Per the germline V gene, CDR1 is DFQATT and CDR2 is SNEGSKA (reference sequence). Trimming shortened V by 2 bases and J by 8 bases, and 12 bases separated the two germline ends.

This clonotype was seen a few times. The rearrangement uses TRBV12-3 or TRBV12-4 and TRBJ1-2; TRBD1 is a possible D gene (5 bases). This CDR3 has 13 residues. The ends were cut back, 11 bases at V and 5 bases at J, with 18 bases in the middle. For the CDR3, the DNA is TGTGCCTCCTGGAGAGACAGATCGTATGGCTACACCTTC. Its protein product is CASWRDRSYGYTF.

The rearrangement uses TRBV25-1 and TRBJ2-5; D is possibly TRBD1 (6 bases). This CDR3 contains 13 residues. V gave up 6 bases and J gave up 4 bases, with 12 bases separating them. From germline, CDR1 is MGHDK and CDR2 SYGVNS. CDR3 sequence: CASSRGAGETQYF. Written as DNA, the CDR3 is TGTGCCAGCAGCAGGGGTGCGGGAGAGACCCAGTACTTC.

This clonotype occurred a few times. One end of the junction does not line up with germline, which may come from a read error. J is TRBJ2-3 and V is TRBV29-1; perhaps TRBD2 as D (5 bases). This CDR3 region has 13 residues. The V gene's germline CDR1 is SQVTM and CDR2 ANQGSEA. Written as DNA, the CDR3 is TGCAGCGTCGAAGGACTTAGCACAGATACGCAGTATTTT. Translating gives CSVEGLSTDTQYF.

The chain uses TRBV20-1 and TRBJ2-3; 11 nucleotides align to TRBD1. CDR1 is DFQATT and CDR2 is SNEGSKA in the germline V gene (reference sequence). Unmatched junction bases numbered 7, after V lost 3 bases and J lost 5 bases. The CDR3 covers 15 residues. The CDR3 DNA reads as TGCAGTGCTAGGGAACCAGGGACAGGGGGAGATACGCAGTATTTT. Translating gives CSAREPGTGGDTQYF.

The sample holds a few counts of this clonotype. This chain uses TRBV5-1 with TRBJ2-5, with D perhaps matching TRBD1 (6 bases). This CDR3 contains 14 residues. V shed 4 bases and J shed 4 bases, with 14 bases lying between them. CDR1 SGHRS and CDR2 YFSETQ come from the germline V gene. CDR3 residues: CASSPWTDPETQYF. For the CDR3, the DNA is TGCGCCAGCAGCCCTTGGACAGACCCAGAGACCCAGTACTTC.